The 31 T cell receptor beta chains given below trace back to one sample, sequenced in a study of blood T cell repertoires in COVID-19. Assay used: immunoSEQ multiplex PCR; TCRdb lists only in-frame clones, some missing. The sample lists about 220,000 clones, roughly 84% occurring once. The specimen sequenced was peripheral blood. Source of these receptors: a woman aged 55-69 years who had recovered from COVID-19.

The gene calls are TRBV4-1 and TRBJ2-1; tentatively, D is TRBD2 (6 bases). The V end was cut by 5 bases, the J end by 0 bases, with 17 bases between. The CDR3 sequence is 17 residues long. Germline loops: CDR1 MGHRA, CDR2 YSYEKL. Here the CDR3 DNA reads TGCGCCAGCAGCGAAACTGCGGCGGGGCCCTCCTACAATGAGCAGTTCTTC. Translated, it gives CASSETAAGPSYNEQFF.

This clone was seen ten or more times. This chain connects TRBV30 to TRBJ1-6, with 7 positions matching TRBD1. Germline assignment: CDR1 GTSNPN and CDR2 SVGIG (reference sequence). The V segment lost 2 bases and the J segment 7 bases; nucleotides outside the gene matches: 2. This CDR3 has 13 amino acids. DNA for the CDR3: TGTGCCTGGAGTCTAGGGGGCAATTCACCCCTCCACTTT. As protein: CAWSLGGNSPLHF. Full variable domain (remainder filled in from reference TRBV30 and TRBJ1-6): SQTIHQWPATLVQPVGSPLSLECTVEGTSNPNLYWYRQAAGRGLQLLFYSVGIGQISSEVPQNLSASRPQDRQFILSSKKLLLSDSGFYLCAWSLGGNSPLHFGNGTRLTVT.

This clone appeared a single time. The genes are TRBV7-2 and TRBJ2-7, with D uncertain. This CDR3 has 13 amino acids. The germline V gene has CDR1 SGHTA and CDR2 FQGNSA. V lost 3 bases and J 0 bases, leaving 6 bases between the germline ends. CDR3 nucleotide sequence: TGTGCCAGCAGCTTTTCTTCCTCCTACGAGCAGTACTTC. It specifies CASSFSSSYEQYF.

This chain joins TRBV21-1 and TRBJ1-6; the D segment call TRBD1 is taken from the table without a DNA check. TRBV21-1 is reported as a pseudogene. This CDR3 is built from 16 residues. CDR3 sequence (DNA): TGTGCCAGCAGCACCAGGACAGGGAGAGATAATTCACCCCTCCACTTT. Translated, it gives CASSTRTGRDNSPLHF.

A note on this clone: This may be a read error, as it is one base from a much larger clone. The J gene is TRBJ1-1, the V gene TRBV11-1; TRBD1 matches 11 bases. V shed 3 bases and J 4 bases; nucleotides not matched to a gene: 1. Germline V gene data show CDR1 as SGHAT and CDR2 as FQDESV (reference sequence). The CDR3 runs 14 residues. For the CDR3, the DNA is TGTGCCAGCAGCTTCGGGACAGGGGGCACTGAAGCTTTCTTT. Protein: CASSFGTGGTEAFF.

The V and J genes are TRBV7-2 and TRBJ2-2; the D gene is possibly TRBD2 (5 bases). CDR3 size: 14 residues. CDR1 SGHTA and CDR2 FQGNSA come from the germline V gene. The V gene lost 3 bases and the J gene lost 4 bases, with 9 bases spanning the gap. CDR3 loop: CASSFGGPTGELFF. The CDR3 region has the DNA TGTGCCAGCAGCTTCGGCGGGCCCACCGGGGAGCTGTTTTTT.

J is TRBJ1-3 and V is TRBV5-4; 8 bases agree with TRBD1. This CDR3 has 13 amino acids. With V trimmed by 4 bases and J by 7 bases, 4 bases remained unmatched. Germline CDR1 reads SGHNT; CDR2 reads YYREEE (reference sequence). CDR3 DNA sequence: TGTGCCAGCAGCATCCAGGGGGCGAACACCATATATTTT. This codes for CASSIQGANTIYF.

The chain links TRBV4-3 to TRBJ2-1; 7 bases are shared with TRBD2. Germline V lookup: CDR1 LGHNA, CDR2 YSLEER. This CDR3 has 15 amino acids. J gave up 8 bases and V 5 bases, and 12 bases lay outside the gene matches. CDR3: CASSSGAVSYDEQFF. Here the CDR3 DNA reads TGCGCCAGCAGCAGCGGGGCGGTAAGTTACGATGAGCAGTTCTTC.

The chain combines TRBV7-8 with TRBJ1-5; 11 nucleotides line up with TRBD1. The CDR3 is made up of 16 amino acids. Germline values: CDR1 SGHVS, CDR2 FQNEAQ. V lost 5 bases to trimming and J lost 2 bases; unmatched junction nucleotides: 5. The CDR3 DNA reads as TGTGCCAGCAGCGCCCGGACAGGGGGCGGCAATCAGCCCCAGCATTTT. Translated: CASSARTGGGNQPQHF. The variable domain in full, completed from reference TRBV7-8 and TRBJ1-5, reads GAGVSQSPRYKVAKRGQDVALRCDPISGHVSLFWYQQALGQGPEFLTYFQNEAQLDKSGLPSDRFFAERPEGSVSTLKIQRTQQEDSAVYLCASSARTGGGNQPQHFGDGTRLSIL.

The chain has TRBV10-1 and TRBJ2-2, with D uncertain. Germline V CDR1 and CDR2: WNHNN, SYGVQD (reference sequence). The V gene lost 3 bases and the J gene lost 4 bases, with 6 bases spanning the gap. The CDR3 consists of 13 residues. The CDR3 nucleotides are TGCGCCAGCAGTGATCCCCTCACCGGGGAGCTGTTTTTT. Translating gives CASSDPLTGELFF.

V usage is TRBV5-1 and J usage is TRBJ2-5; 15 nucleotides match TRBD2. The V segment lost 5 bases and the J segment 5 bases; nucleotides outside the gene matches: 13. The CDR3 covers 18 residues. Germline-derived CDR1 and CDR2 are SGHRS and YFSETQ. CDR3 DNA sequence: TGCGCCAGCAGTCGCTCCGGGACTAGCGGGGGGCTGGGGGAGACCCAGTACTTC. It codes for CASSRSGTSGGLGETQYF.

The chain combines TRBV2 with TRBJ2-3; D is possibly TRBD2 (7 bases). Germline V lookup: CDR1 SNHLY, CDR2 FYNNEI. The CDR3 contains 14 residues. The V gene lost 7 bases and the J gene lost 4 bases, with 15 bases spanning the gap. CDR3 DNA: TGTGCCAGCATTGGTGGGGGGGCGGCAGATACGCAGTATTTT. Amino acid sequence: CASIGGGAADTQYF.

The chain joins TRBV15 to TRBJ1-4; no clear D gene. The V end lost 1 base, the J end lost 0 bases, and 12 bases lay between the germline ends. Germline CDR1 LNHNV, CDR2 YYDKDF (reference sequence). The CDR3 has 17 amino acids. CDR3 sequence reads: CATSRASYRATNEKLFF. DNA of the CDR3: TGTGCCACCAGCAGAGCTTCTTACCGAGCAACTAATGAAAAACTGTTTTTT.

This rearrangement joins TRBV6-2 or TRBV6-3 to TRBJ2-4; 7 bases are shared with TRBD1. This CDR3 contains 15 residues. Germline V gene data show CDR1 as MNHEY and CDR2 as SVGEGT. With 0 bases clipped from V and 6 bases from J, the junction kept 5 bases outside the gene matches. CDR3 amino acids: CASSYSAAGGNIQYF. The CDR3 nucleotides are TGTGCCAGCAGTTACTCGGCGGCAGGGGGAAACATTCAGTACTTC.

This clone was recorded a few times. This chain links TRBV2 with TRBJ2-2; tentative D call: TRBD1 (6 bases). This CDR3 has 13 amino acids. The V end lost 7 bases, the J end lost 4 bases, and 10 bases lay between the germline ends. The germline V gene has CDR1 SNHLY and CDR2 FYNNEI. This CDR3 reads CASKGQITGELFF. The CDR3 nucleotides read TGTGCCAGCAAGGGACAAATCACCGGGGAGCTGTTTTTT.

J is TRBJ1-6 and V is TRBV30; TRBD1 matches 7 bases. This CDR3 is 14 amino acids long. Unmatched junction bases numbered 9, after V lost 0 bases and J lost 13 bases. CDR1 is GTSNPN, CDR2 SVGIG, per germline (reference sequence). CDR3 in amino acids: CAWSVPGQVRPLHF. The CDR3 bases are TGTGCCTGGAGTGTACCCGGACAGGTTCGTCCCCTCCACTTT.

The chain joins TRBV2 to TRBJ2-6; D unclear. V was pared by 1 base and J by 0 bases, with 7 bases between. CDR1 is SNHLY, CDR2 FYNNEI, per germline. The CDR3 is 16 residues long. CDR3 coding DNA: TGTGCCAGCAGTGAAGGGCGGCCCTCTGGGGCCAACGTCCTGACTTTC. Amino acids: CASSEGRPSGANVLTF.

This chain links TRBV2 with TRBJ1-4; 11 bases line up with TRBD1. Germline CDR1 and CDR2: SNHLY and FYNNEI. The CDR3 is made up of 13 amino acids. Losses at the gene ends were 11 bases for V and 7 bases for J; bases not matched to a gene: 6. The CDR3 DNA is TGTGCCGGCGGGACAGGGGGTTCTGAAAAACTGTTTTTT. It yields the protein CAGGTGGSEKLFF.

This clone has more than one count but fewer than ten. This rearrangement joins TRBV19 to TRBJ1-5; 7 bases align to TRBD1. Germline V gene data show CDR1 as LNHDA and CDR2 as SQIVND (reference sequence). The CDR3 is made up of 14 amino acids. Germline trimming cut 5 bases from V and 4 bases from J; bases unmatched to any gene: 5. The chain's CDR3 is CASSSGGQNQPQHF. For the CDR3, the DNA is TGTGCCAGTAGTTCCGGGGGACAGAATCAGCCCCAGCATTTT.

The chain uses TRBV4-2 and TRBJ1-2; TRBD1 is a possible D gene (5 bases). The CDR3 has 15 residues. The V gene lost 5 bases and the J gene lost 0 bases, with 13 bases spanning the gap. CDR1 is LGHNA and CDR2 is YNFKEQ in the germline V gene. The CDR3 sequence is CASSKTDPPNYGYTF. In DNA, the CDR3 is TGTGCCAGCAGCAAGACAGACCCTCCTAACTATGGCTACACCTTC.

This chain connects TRBV30 to TRBJ2-1, with unresolved D. This CDR3 has 10 residues. Germline V gives CDR1 GTSNPN, CDR2 SVGIG (reference sequence). V was cut by 3 bases and J by 8 bases, with 5 bases left in between. The CDR3 DNA reads as TGTGCCTGGAGGTCCGATGAGCAGTTCTTC. Protein product: CAWRSDEQFF.

The rearrangement joins TRBV5-1 to TRBJ1-1; tentative D call: TRBD1 (5 bases). CDR1 SGHRS and CDR2 YFSETQ come from the germline V gene. CDR3 length: 16 amino acids. V was pared by 5 bases and J by 1 base, with 18 bases between. CDR3 loop: CASRLPGDGGNTEAFF. In DNA, the CDR3 is TGCGCCAGCAGGCTCCCGGGGGACGGGGGGAACACTGAAGCTTTCTTT.

This clone was counted a single time. The CDR3 reads CASSEPGHLSREQYF. Here the CDR3 DNA reads TGTGCCAGCAGTGAACCGGGACATCTATCCCGGGAGCAGTACTTC. The chain couples TRBV25-1 to TRBJ2-7, with D possibly being TRBD1 (6 bases). The CDR3 has 15 residues. Germline V gene sequence: CDR1 MGHDK, CDR2 SYGVNS. Trimming left V 2 bases short and J 7 bases short, with 18 bases between.

This chain joins TRBV12-3 or TRBV12-4 and TRBJ1-3; D is possibly TRBD1 (5 bases). The CDR3 consists of 13 residues. V gave up 7 bases and J gave up 4 bases, with 11 bases separating them. CDR3 sequence: CASTLSGGNTIYF. Written as DNA, the CDR3 is TGTGCCAGCACCCTCTCAGGGGGAAACACCATATATTTT.

The chain has TRBV27 and TRBJ1-5; a weak D match, TRBD1 (5 bases). V lost 2 bases to trimming and J lost 6 bases, with 8 bases between them. Germline assignment: CDR1 MNHEY and CDR2 SMNVEV (reference sequence). The CDR3 contains 13 residues. The CDR3 spells CASSLQRGQPQHF. The DNA for the CDR3 is TGTGCCAGCAGTTTACAAAGGGGTCAGCCCCAGCATTTT.

The CDR3 nucleotides are TGCGCCAGCAGCTTGGAGGGCAGGGGCCCAGAGACCCAGTACTTC. Its protein product is CASSLEGRGPETQYF. The gene calls are TRBV5-1 and TRBJ2-5; TRBD1 is a possible D gene (6 bases). The germline V gene encodes CDR1 SGHRS and CDR2 YFSETQ. The V gene lost 0 bases and the J gene lost 4 bases, with 13 bases spanning the gap. The CDR3 runs 15 residues.

This sequence joins TRBV2 and TRBJ1-5, with 8 bases aligning to TRBD1. CDR1 and CDR2 (germline): SNHLY, FYNNEI. This CDR3 has 14 residues. After removal of 6 bases from V and 6 bases from J, the junction contained 7 bases not matched to a gene. CDR3 in DNA: TGTGCCAGCAGCGGACAGGGTTCAAGTCAGCCCCAGCATTTT. Translating gives CASSGQGSSQPQHF. Together with reference TRBV2 and TRBJ1-5, the CDR3 gives the full variable domain: EPEVTQTPSHQVTQMGQEVILRCVPISNHLYFYWYRQILGQKVEFLVSFYNNEISEKSEIFDDQFSVERPDGSNFTLKIRSTKLEDSAMYFCASSGQGSSQPQHFGDGTRLSIL.

CDR3 nucleotides: TGTGCCAGCAGCTTAGTACCGGGACAGGGGAACTACGAGCAGTACTTC. Translation: CASSLVPGQGNYEQYF. The chain uses TRBV7-6 and TRBJ2-7; 10 bases fit TRBD1. This CDR3 region has 16 residues. V was pared by 1 base and J by 3 bases, with 6 bases of the junction left unmatched. CDR1 and CDR2 from the germline V gene are SGHVS and FNYEAQ.

The CDR3 DNA reads TGTGCCGTGAGGGAGGCAACTAATGAAAAACTGTTTTTT. Translating it yields CAVREATNEKLFF. The chain joins TRBV12-3 or TRBV12-4 to TRBJ1-4; D gene ambiguous. Deletions cut 11 bases from V and 0 bases from J, with 10 bases between. There are 13 residues in the CDR3.

This chain links TRBV12-3 or TRBV12-4 with TRBJ2-5; no definite D call. Trimming took off 1 base at V and 2 bases at J, with 5 bases between the two ends. The length of the CDR3 is 13 residues. In nucleotides, the CDR3 is TGTGCCAGCAGTTTAGACAGTCAAGAGACCCAGTACTTC. This translates into CASSLDSQETQYF.

This clone was detected many times. V and J are TRBV5-1 and TRBJ2-5; D uncertain. CDR3 length: 14 residues. Germline CDR1 SGHRS, CDR2 YFSETQ. Trimming took off 2 bases at V and 1 base at J, with 9 bases between the two ends. DNA for the CDR3: TGCGCCAGCAGCTTCCAGTTGTTCCAAGAGACCCAGTACTTC. Translated, it gives CASSFQLFQETQYF.